Following are 10 T cell receptor beta chains from one sample sequenced in a study of cytomegalovirus exposure and HLA in healthy donors. In the PCR, 60 Vbeta and 13 Jbeta primers were used. Sequencing used immunoSEQ multiplex PCR; TCRdb keeps in-frame clones, though not all of them. This sample has roughly 120,000 clones, with around three quarters found just once. The sequenced sample consisted of PBMCs. These receptors all stem from a man aged 25 to 40 in good health and CMV-seropositive.

This clone was counted once. The rearrangement uses TRBV16 and TRBJ2-7, with D possibly being TRBD1 (5 bases). Germline V gives CDR1 KGHSY, CDR2 FQNENV. The CDR3 is 15 residues long. The V gene lost 1 base and the J gene lost 3 bases, with 13 bases spanning the gap. Here the CDR3 reads CASSQLPGSLYEQYF. CDR3 coding DNA: TGTGCCAGCAGCCAATTACCAGGGTCCCTCTACGAGCAGTACTTC.

The chain is built from TRBV9 and TRBJ1-1; no clear D. CDR3 length equals 14 residues. Germline V CDR1 and CDR2: SGDLS, YYNGEE. The V and J ends lost 0 bases and 2 bases respectively, with 8 bases between them. The CDR3 protein is CASSVVPGNTEAFF. CDR3 DNA: TGTGCCAGCAGCGTAGTCCCAGGAAACACTGAAGCTTTCTTT.

The V call is TRBV2, the J call TRBJ2-5, with 9 nucleotides matching TRBD2. The germline V gene has CDR1 SNHLY and CDR2 FYNNEI. The CDR3 is 13 amino acids. With V trimmed by 10 bases and J by 5 bases, 8 bases remained unmatched. The CDR3 sequence is CATGLALRETQYF. The CDR3 bases are TGTGCCACCGGACTAGCGCTCAGGGAGACCCAGTACTTC.

This rearrangement joins TRBV11-2 to TRBJ2-5; 7 bases are shared with TRBD1. Per the germline V gene, CDR1 is SGHAT and CDR2 is FQNNGV. With V trimmed by 2 bases and J by 1 base, 4 bases remained unmatched. The CDR3 contains 15 residues. The CDR3 bases are TGTGCCAGCAGCTTAATTTACAGGGGCCAAGAGACCCAGTACTTC. Translated: CASSLIYRGQETQYF.

This chain uses TRBV13 with TRBJ1-4; perhaps TRBD1 as D (6 bases). Trimming removed 4 bases from V and 7 bases from J, with 13 bases in between. Germline assignment: CDR1 PRHDT and CDR2 FYEKMQ (reference sequence). The CDR3 is made up of 14 amino acids. The CDR3 region has the DNA TGTGCCAGCAGCTCTCGACAGGACGGTGAAAAACTGTTTTTT. This translates into CASSSRQDGEKLFF.

The V call is TRBV12-5, the J call TRBJ2-7; perhaps TRBD1 as D (6 bases). CDR3 length: 13 amino acids. Trimming removed 3 bases from V and 4 bases from J, with 10 bases in between. Germline V CDR1 and CDR2: LGHNT, FRNRAP. The CDR3 loop is CASGFNTGYEQYF. The CDR3 DNA reads as TGTGCTAGTGGTTTCAATACAGGGTACGAGCAGTACTTC.

The chain is built from TRBV12-5 and TRBJ2-7; maybe TRBD2 (6 bases). From germline, CDR1 is LGHNT and CDR2 FRNRAP. Trimming left V 5 bases short and J 3 bases short, with 11 bases between. There are 13 residues in the CDR3. The CDR3 is CASGLGLLYEQYF. Here the CDR3 DNA reads TGTGCTAGTGGTCTGGGACTGCTCTACGAGCAGTACTTC. The variable domain in full, with the rest retrieved from reference TRBV12-5 and TRBJ2-7, is DARVTQTPRHKVTEMGQEVTMRCQPILGHNTVFWYRQTMMQGLELLAYFRNRAPLDDSGMPKDRFSAEMPDATLATLKIQPSEPRDSAVYFCASGLGLLYEQYFGPGTRLTVT.

The V call is TRBV5-4, the J call TRBJ1-2; tentatively, D is TRBD1 (6 bases). The ends were cut back, 0 bases at V and 6 bases at J, with 15 bases in the middle. Germline values: CDR1 SGHNT, CDR2 YYREEE (reference sequence). This CDR3 has 15 residues. CDR3 DNA sequence: TGTGCCAGCAGCTTGGGGCAGGGGTACTCCGATGGCTACACCTTC. This codes for CASSLGQGYSDGYTF.

The chain uses TRBV9 and TRBJ2-1, with D possibly matching TRBD2 (6 bases). CDR3 size: 16 residues. Germline assignment: CDR1 SGDLS and CDR2 YYNGEE. V was trimmed by 4 bases and J by 5 bases, leaving 19 bases between them. The CDR3 region is CASSYRRAGYHNEQFF. The CDR3, as DNA: TGTGCCAGCAGCTATCGGAGAGCGGGTTACCACAATGAGCAGTTCTTC.

The chain has TRBV11-3 and TRBJ2-5, with 12 bases matching TRBD2. The length of the CDR3 is 15 residues. Germline CDR1 and CDR2: SGHNT and YENEEA. The V segment lost 5 bases and the J segment 4 bases; nucleotides outside the gene matches: 5. The DNA of the CDR3 is TGTGCCAGCAGCACAGGACTAGCGGGGTCAGAGACCCAGTACTTC. Its translation: CASSTGLAGSETQYF.